Listed below are T cell receptor beta chains from one sample, sequenced in a study of identical twins. MiXCR, run by TCRdb on the 5' RACE reads, gives a single entry per CDR3 protein. The sample records 540,000 or so distinct CDR3 sequences, more than 20% being singletons. This same sample was also taken into another study, of yellow fever vaccine responses in identical twins.

Sequencing input: CD4+ T cells sorted from blood. These receptors originate from a woman in her late teens or twenties in good health. CDR3s include the opening cysteine and the closing phenylalanine or tryptophan. D genes are given only for firm matches. Size is omitted from some rows. Given values are once, few, many or a class for expanded clones.

>TRBD2|TRBJ2-1|-|TRBV10-3
TGTGCCATCAGTGAGTCTGCGGGACTAGAAGGGCAGTTCTTC
CAISESAGLEGQFF
>TRBD1|TRBJ2-5|once|TRBV18
TGTGCCAGCTCACCAAGGACAGGGTCGGGAGAGACCCAGTACTTC
CASSPRTGSGETQYF
>TRBD2|TRBJ2-5|-|TRBV20-1
TGCAGTGCTAGCCGCGGGACTAGCGGGGGGCAAGAGACCCAGTACTTC
CSASRGTSGGQETQYF
>TRBD2|TRBJ2-1|few|TRBV10-3
TGTGCCATCAGTGGCGGCGGGGGGGCAGATTCCTACAATGAGCAGTTCTTC
CAISGGGGADSYNEQFF
>-|TRBJ2-2|-|TRBV5-6
TGTGCCAGCAGCTTGTTTGCTACCGGGACCTTCACCGGGGAGCTGTTTTTT
CASSLFATGTFTGELFF
>TRBD1|TRBJ2-7|-|TRBV20-1
TGCAGTGCAAGACGGCCGGGACAGGGCGACGAGCAGTACTTC
CSARRPGQGDEQYF
>-|TRBJ2-1|few|TRBV12-3/TRBV12-4
TGTGCCAGCAGTTCCGAGGGTGAGCAGTTCTTC
CASSSEGEQFF
>TRBD2|TRBJ2-5|few|TRBV7-8
TGTGCCAGCAGCAATGGACTAGCGCAACAAGAGACCCAGTACTTC
CASSNGLAQQETQYF
>-|TRBJ1-5|few|TRBV5-1
TGCGCCAGCAGCTTGGTGCCGGGGTCCCAGCCCCAGCATTTT
CASSLVPGSQPQHF
>-|TRBJ2-3|few|TRBV7-3
TGTGCCAGCAGCCCCCAAGGAGCTGGGGATACGCAGTATTTT
CASSPQGAGDTQYF
>-|TRBJ1-1|-|TRBV6-5
TGTGCCAGCAGTTACTCAGGCCTTAACACTGAAGCTTTCTTT
CASSYSGLNTEAFF
>TRBD1|TRBJ1-2|-|TRBV7-2
TGTGCCAGCAGCCTTGGGACAGGGGGCCGCTATGGCTACACCTTC
CASSLGTGGRYGYTF
>TRBD2|TRBJ2-1|-|TRBV7-6
TGTGCCAGCAGCTTAGCCCCGGGAGGAGTCGACAATGAGCAGTTCTTC
CASSLAPGGVDNEQFF
>-|TRBJ2-7|-|TRBV20-1
TGCAGTGCTAGGGCAGTAACCTACGAGCAGTACTTC
CSARAVTYEQYF
>-|TRBJ1-4|-|TRBV5-1
TGCGCCAGCAGCTCTCAGGGGAACGGAGGGGAAAAACTGTTTTTT
CASSSQGNGGEKLFF
>TRBD2|TRBJ2-5|-|TRBV12-3/TRBV12-4
TGTGCCAGCAGCCCAATAGCGGGAAGGGAGACCCAGTACTTC
CASSPIAGRETQYF
>-|TRBJ2-5|-|TRBV7-9
TGTGCCAGCAGCTTAGCCGGGTACGAAGAGACCCAGTACTTC
CASSLAGYEETQYF
>-|TRBJ1-1|-|TRBV19
TGTGCCAGTAGTATGAGGGCTGAAGCTTTCTTT
CASSMRAEAFF
>-|TRBJ2-1|few|TRBV10-3
TGTGCCATCAGACCCCGTGGGGGTGGGGATGAGCAGTTCTTC
CAIRPRGGGDEQFF
>TRBD1|TRBJ2-7|-|TRBV6-1
TGTGCCAGCAGAGCCCGGGACAGGGGGTACGAGCAGTACTTC
CASRARDRGYEQYF
>-|TRBJ2-6|few|TRBV5-6
TGTGCCAGCAGCGGAGACAGCTCTGGGGCCAACGTCCTGACTTTC
CASSGDSSGANVLTF
>TRBD1|TRBJ2-5|-|TRBV5-1
TGCGCCAGCAGCTTGGACCCGTCGGGGACAGGACAAGAGACCCAGTACTTC
CASSLDPSGTGQETQYF
>-|TRBJ1-1|many|TRBV3-1
TGTGCCAGCAGCCAAGGTAGGAACACTGAAGCTTTCTTT
CASSQGRNTEAFF
>-|TRBJ2-1|few|TRBV24-1
TGTGCCACCAGTGATTTGCAAGGCACCAATGAGCAGTTCTTC
CATSDLQGTNEQFF
>TRBD2|TRBJ2-2|few|TRBV7-3
TGTGCCAGCAGCTTGCGGACTAGCGGGAGGGCGCACACCGGGGAGCTGTTTTTT
CASSLRTSGRAHTGELFF
>-|TRBJ2-1|few|TRBV27
TGTGCCAGCAGCAACACCGAAAGCTCCTACAATGAGCAGTTCTTC
CASSNTESSYNEQFF
>-|TRBJ1-1|many|TRBV4-1
TGCGCCAGCAGCCAAGATGAGACACGTAAAGCTTTCTTT
CASSQDETRKAFF
>-|TRBJ2-2|few|TRBV6-5
TGTGCCAGCAGTTACTCTCCGGCAGGGGGAGGCGGGGAGCTGTTTTTT
CASSYSPAGGGGELFF
>TRBD2|TRBJ2-2|-|TRBV20-1
TGCAGTGCTCTAACTAGCGGGAGGGGAAGCGCCGGGGAGCTGTTTTTT
CSALTSGRGSAGELFF
>-|TRBJ1-2|few|TRBV6-1
TGTGCCAGCATAGGTGACACGACCAGCTTATATGGCTACACCTTC
CASIGDTTSLYGYTF
>-|TRBJ2-1|few|TRBV9
TGTGCCAGCAGCGTAGAAGCGACTAACTACAATGAGCAGTTCTTC
CASSVEATNYNEQFF
>-|TRBJ2-3|-|TRBV7-9
TGTGCCAGCAGCTTAGTGTTCGAGGGAGCCTTT
CASSLVFEGAF
>-|TRBJ2-2|few|TRBV29-1
TGCAGCGTCCTAGCGGCAGGGGGGACCGGGGAGCTGTTTTTT
CSVLAAGGTGELFF
>-|TRBJ2-2|few|TRBV10-3
TGTGCCATCAGGGACAGAAGAGAGAACACCGGGGAGCTGTTTTTT
CAIRDRRENTGELFF
>-|TRBJ1-6|-|TRBV9
TGTGCCAGCAGCGACAACTATAATTCACCCCTCCACTTT
CASSDNYNSPLHF
>TRBD2|TRBJ2-5|few|TRBV7-7
TGTGCCAGCAGCTTAGCGGGGCAACTAGCGGGAGGCGCTGAGACCCAGTACTTC
CASSLAGQLAGGAETQYF
>-|TRBJ1-4|-|TRBV5-1
TGCGCCAGCAGCTGGGGACGGGCAACTAATGAAAAACTGTTTTTT
CASSWGRATNEKLFF
>-|TRBJ2-4|few|TRBV6-1
TGTGCCAGCAGTGCACAGCAGGTAGCCAAAAACATTCAGTACTTC
CASSAQQVAKNIQYF
>-|TRBJ1-2|few|TRBV24-1
TGTGCCACCAGTGATTTTCGGACTAGTTATGGCTACACCTTC
CATSDFRTSYGYTF
>TRBD2|TRBJ2-7|-|TRBV25-1
TGTGCCAGCAGTGACTGGGCTAGCGGGATCTACGAGCAGTACTTC
CASSDWASGIYEQYF
>TRBD1|TRBJ1-4|-|TRBV29-1
TGCAGCATCGCCGGGACAGAAGGACAAGGGAATGAAAAACTGTTTTTT
CSIAGTEGQGNEKLFF
>-|TRBJ2-2|many|TRBV5-1
TGCGCCAGCAGCAGGACAGATACGAACACCGGGGAGCTGTTTTTT
CASSRTDTNTGELFF
>-|TRBJ2-5|few|TRBV20-1
TGCAGTGCTAGTGACGGCGGGCAAGAGACCCAGTACTTC
CSASDGGQETQYF
>-|TRBJ1-4|few|TRBV18
TGTGCCAGCTCACCTCAGAGTAATGAAAAACTGTTTTTT
CASSPQSNEKLFF
>-|TRBJ1-4|few|TRBV5-5
TGTGCCAGCAGCCCACGGTCCCATGGTGAAAAACTGTTTTTT
CASSPRSHGEKLFF
>-|TRBJ1-1|many|TRBV14
TGTGCCAGCAGCCAAGACAGGGGCTCTGAAGCTTTCTTT
CASSQDRGSEAFF
>TRBD2|TRBJ2-2|few|TRBV7-3
TGTGCCAGCAGCTTGACTAGCGGGATAAACACCGGGGAGCTGTTTTTT
CASSLTSGINTGELFF
>TRBD1|TRBJ2-7|-|TRBV28
TGTGCCAGCAGTTCCTGGGACAGGGGTGTCGGCGAGCAGTACTTC
CASSSWDRGVGEQYF
>TRBD2|TRBJ2-5|-|TRBV3-1
TGTGCCAGCAGCCAAGCTTTTAGCGGGGGGGCTCAGGACCAAGAGACCCAGTACTTC
CASSQAFSGGAQDQETQYF
>TRBD2|TRBJ2-7|-|TRBV12-3/TRBV12-4
TGTGCCAGCAGCTTTAGCGGGCTCCTTTCCTACGAGCAGTACTTC
CASSFSGLLSYEQYF
>-|TRBJ1-2|-|TRBV6-1
TGTGCCAGCAGTGTTTCACCGGGACCGTTTAATGGCTACACCTTC
CASSVSPGPFNGYTF
>-|TRBJ2-4|few|TRBV20-1
TGCAGTGCCACGGACCCCTTCGGGGCCAAAAACATTCAGTACTTC
CSATDPFGAKNIQYF
>-|TRBJ1-1|few|TRBV29-1
TGCAGCGTTGTTTCAGGGAGTGCCACTGAAGCTTTCTTT
CSVVSGSATEAFF
>TRBD1|TRBJ1-5|many|TRBV12-3/TRBV12-4
TGTGCCAGCAGCCGACAGGGAGGGAGACAGCCCCAGCATTTT
CASSRQGGRQPQHF
>TRBD2|TRBJ2-2|-|TRBV28
TGTGCCAGCAGACGCCTGACTAGCGGGGGAACCGGGGAGCTGTTTTTT
CASRRLTSGGTGELFF
>-|TRBJ2-1|-|TRBV5-1
TGCGCCAGCAGCGCGCACAGGGTGGGTTACAATGAGCAGTTCTTC
CASSAHRVGYNEQFF
>TRBD2|TRBJ2-7|few|TRBV12-3/TRBV12-4
TGTGCCAGCAGTTTAGTGGGACTAGCGGGAGCCTACTTC
CASSLVGLAGAYF